This T cell receptor (beta chain) was documented in a study of T-cell reconstitution after alpha-beta-depleted transplantation in children (dated by TCRdb to the mid-2010s). Some background on the complete study: Using TCR repertoire profiling, the study quantitatively followed how T-cell immune reconstitution unfolded in children after TCRalphabeta/CD19-depleted allogeneic hematopoietic cell transplantation.

Worth noting for this clonotype: Its target antigen remains unknown. No base quality values were provided; no much bigger clone lies one nucleotide off.

Results the study describes overall, beyond this receptor: In some patients, the high TCRbeta diversity seen at day 60 was put down to recipient T cells and intrathymic progenitors that had survived conditioning. The frequencies of hyperexpanded clones fell over the following months, and after one year, T-cell counts and TCRbeta diversity were mostly attributed to newly produced T cells. The apparently early alphabetaT-cell count recovery about two months after transplant was reportedly dependent on only several hundred rapidly expanded clones derived from non-depleted graft cells.

Relative to germline, V is 6 bases shorter and J is 4 bases shorter, with 15 bases between their ends. Via the germline V gene, CDR1 is MGHRA and CDR2 YSYEKL. The CDR3 runs 15 amino acids, cysteine and phenylalanine included. This entry keeps only the CDR3 DNA: 45 bases, framed from base 1. Library prep was done by PCR. The sample was run on an Illumina HiSeq 2500. To normalize quantification of the TCRbeta repertoire, the TCR libraries were built with molecular barcoding that relied on unique molecular identifiers. TCRdb reprocessed the public reads (quality trimming at Q25 with fastp, clone calling with MiXCR) and kept in-frame beta chains. Each entry is one CDR3 protein sequence, shown with its most common DNA and genes. The sample contains 250,000 to 400,000 distinct CDR3 sequences, approximately 23% of them found a single time. Over 9.5% of the sample comes from the top ten. This specimen's treatment or condition label, per the study, means: allogeneic hematopoietic cell transplantation with graft depleted of TCRalphabeta T cells and CD19 B cells. TCRalphabeta/CD19-depleted allogeneic hematopoietic cell grafts were given to the transplant recipients, all of whom were children.

This chain is built from TRBV4-1 and TRBJ2-2, with the D call tentatively TRBD1 or TRBD2, each fitting 5 bases. The input for sequencing was PBMCs, mostly from graft donor cells, taken 180 days after TCRalphabeta/CD19-depleted stem cell transplant. The clonotype comes from a male patient between 10 and 17 years old who had a stem cell transplant for acute lymphoblastic leukemia, so the T cells may come from the graft donor. The sequenced DNA is TGCGCCAGCAGTCACGGGACCACGGGCACCGGGGAGCTGTTTTTT. The resulting protein is CASSHGTTGTGELFF.